The rows below give T cell receptor beta chains drawn from one sample of a study of control samples from healthy donors and cancer patients. Assay used: immunoSEQ multiplex PCR; TCRdb lists only in-frame clones, some missing. The sample lists about 160,000 clones, less than 95% seen once, with 14% in the top ten. Sequencing was done on a sample of PBMCs. These receptors were taken from a man aged 55-75 years with colorectal cancer. Each CDR3 is given without its conserved first and last residue.

cdr3_length: 13; j_call: TRBJ1-1; v_call: TRBV19; cdr3_aa: ASSAGPRVGTEAF
cdr3_length: 12; j_call: TRBJ2-3; v_call: TRBV2; cdr3_aa: ASSRGERTDTQY
cdr3_length: 12; j_call: TRBJ1-5; v_call: TRBV11-2; cdr3_aa: ASSSGQGSQPQH
cdr3_length: 14; j_call: TRBJ1-2; v_call: TRBV9; cdr3_aa: ASSVVSGLMSYGYT
cdr3_length: 9; j_call: TRBJ1-1; v_call: TRBV6-2/TRBV6-3; cdr3_aa: ASSYLTEAF
cdr3_length: 12; j_call: TRBJ2-5; v_call: TRBV15; cdr3_aa: ATSRGLARETQY
cdr3_length: 12; j_call: TRBJ1-1; v_call: TRBV4-2; cdr3_aa: ASSQDNGETEAF
cdr3_length: 10; j_call: TRBJ1-4; v_call: TRBV7-9; cdr3_aa: ASSLEDSPLF
cdr3_length: 13; j_call: TRBJ1-2; v_call: TRBV6-5; cdr3_aa: ASSYSPQGNYGYT
cdr3_length: 11; j_call: TRBJ1-4; v_call: TRBV12-3/TRBV12-4; cdr3_aa: ASSLWGNEKLF
cdr3_length: 11; j_call: TRBJ2-5; v_call: TRBV2; cdr3_aa: ASTRQGRETQY
cdr3_length: 9; j_call: TRBJ2-1; v_call: TRBV7-8; cdr3_aa: ASSQLGEQF
cdr3_length: 13; j_call: TRBJ1-6; v_call: TRBV5-6; cdr3_aa: ASSLARSNNSPLH
cdr3_length: 12; j_call: TRBJ2-3; v_call: TRBV27; cdr3_aa: ASSSDSRIGTQY
cdr3_length: 11; j_call: TRBJ2-7; v_call: TRBV18; cdr3_aa: ASSPGGPYEQY
cdr3_length: 15; j_call: TRBJ1-3; v_call: TRBV4-1; cdr3_aa: ASSQYFGQFSGNTIY
cdr3_length: 15; j_call: TRBJ2-5; v_call: TRBV7-9; cdr3_aa: ASSSTRGRGRIETQY
cdr3_length: 14; j_call: TRBJ2-2; v_call: TRBV5-6; cdr3_aa: ASSLGGGLITGELF
cdr3_length: 15; j_call: TRBJ2-7; v_call: TRBV6-1; cdr3_aa: ASSEVLPGLGRYEQY
cdr3_length: 11; j_call: TRBJ1-5; v_call: TRBV6-6; cdr3_aa: ASSSHSNQPQH
cdr3_length: 11; j_call: TRBJ2-7; v_call: TRBV12-3/TRBV12-4; cdr3_aa: ASSLGQYYEQY
cdr3_length: 12; j_call: TRBJ1-5; v_call: TRBV27; cdr3_aa: ASSYRGPHQPQH
cdr3_length: 14; j_call: TRBJ2-3; v_call: TRBV9; cdr3_aa: ASSVAGTGFTDTQY
cdr3_length: 16; j_call: TRBJ2-3; v_call: TRBV10-1; cdr3_aa: ASSEGSGRLSSTDTQY